The subject of this entry is one T cell receptor beta chain. What it binds is unknown. This CDR3 spans 15 amino acids. CDR1 SNHLY and CDR2 FYNNEI come from the germline V gene. J gave up 4 bases and V 1 base, and 6 bases lay outside the gene matches. This sample was included in a study of CD8+CD57+ T cells in acquired aplastic anemia. Study conclusions and caveats: There were around 28 CD8+ CDR3 sequences that occurred in both patients and controls.

Both TCR beta VDJ combination and CDR3 sequence profiling were carried out. Genomic DNA was the template for this profiling. Each CDR3 protein gets one entry after TCRdb re-called the reads with MiXCR. The sample lists 35,000 to 45,000 distinct CDR3 sequences, approximately 67% occurring once. The receptor comes from a human donor in good health, serving as a control. Sequenced material: sorted CD4+, CD8+, or CD8+CD57+ T cells (not recorded which) from PBMCs. The chain couples TRBV2 to TRBJ2-7; TRBD2 agrees at 8 bases. The CDR3 coding sequence is TGTGCCAGCAGTGAAGAACGGACTAGCAGGTACGAGCAGTACTTC. This sequence encodes CASSEERTSRYEQYF.